Each of the 31 T cell receptor beta chains below was sequenced from the same sample in a study of resident and recirculating memory T cells in vitiligo. Method: immunoSEQ multiplex PCR; TCRdb's copy keeps in-frame clones and lacks some. This sample has around 76,000 clones, with roughly 92% found just once. Sequencing was carried out using blood. These receptors came from a male donor with vitiligo.

The chain recombines TRBV7-3 with TRBJ1-6, with 7 bases matching TRBD1. V dropped 5 bases and J dropped 10; count of bases not matched to a gene: 5. The germline V gene has CDR1 SGHTA and CDR2 FQGTGA. The CDR3 is 13 residues long. CDR3 nucleotides: TGTGCCAGCAGCCCGAACAGGGGCTCACCCCTCCACTTT. This translates into CASSPNRGSPLHF.

The chain uses TRBV7-3 and TRBJ2-1, with 8 bases matching TRBD2. The germline V gene encodes CDR1 SGHTA and CDR2 FQGTGA. Unmatched junction bases numbered 8, after V lost 5 bases and J lost 2 bases. This CDR3 contains 16 residues. CDR3 nucleotide sequence: TGTGCCAGCAGCCCGACCCGTAGCGGGGCCTACAATGAGCAGTTCTTC. This gives the protein CASSPTRSGAYNEQFF.

This chain links TRBV29-1 with TRBJ2-5; TRBD1 might be the D (7 bases). V lost 4 bases and J lost 1, with 10 bases in between. Germline V lookup: CDR1 SQVTM, CDR2 ANQGSEA. This CDR3 comprises 13 residues. In DNA form, the CDR3 reads TGCAGCGTTGTCAGGGGGGCCCAAGAGACCCAGTACTTC. This gives the protein CSVVRGAQETQYF.

The chain recombines TRBV10-2 with TRBJ2-3; a weak D match, TRBD2 (5 bases). CDR1 is WSHSY, CDR2 SAAADI, per germline. This CDR3 has 13 amino acids. Trimming pared 5 bases from V and 3 bases from J, leaving 9 bases between. The CDR3 region has the DNA TGCGCCAGCAGTATCACGGGGACAGATACGCAGTATTTT. Translated: CASSITGTDTQYF.

The chain is built from TRBV27 and TRBJ2-7; 9 nucleotides agree with TRBD1. There are 13 residues in the CDR3. CDR1 is MNHEY, CDR2 SMNVEV, per germline (reference sequence). V dropped 6 bases and J dropped 5; count of bases not matched to a gene: 5. The CDR3 sequence: CASSRDRVNEQYF. In nucleotides, the CDR3 is TGTGCCAGCAGCCGGGACAGGGTTAACGAGCAGTACTTC.

The chain employs TRBV7-9 and TRBJ1-2; a weak D match, TRBD1 (6 bases). Per the germline V gene, CDR1 is SEHNR and CDR2 is FQNEAQ (reference sequence). The V and J ends lost 6 bases and 8 bases respectively, with 16 bases between them. The CDR3 contains 13 residues. The CDR3 nucleotides are TGTGCCAGCAGAATCGGTACGGACAGCGGCTACACCTTC. Translation gives CASRIGTDSGYTF.

V is TRBV5-1 and J is TRBJ1-2; 7 bases fit TRBD1. The junction had 1 base not matched to a gene; V was cut back by 3 bases and J by 2 bases. CDR1 SGHRS and CDR2 YFSETQ come from the germline V gene. This CDR3 contains 13 residues. The CDR3 region is CASSSTGNYGYTF. The DNA for the CDR3 is TGCGCCAGCAGCTCGACAGGGAACTATGGCTACACCTTC.

The J gene is TRBJ1-2, the V gene TRBV7-7; 11 positions agree with TRBD1. Germline CDR1 SSHAT, CDR2 FNYEAQ (reference sequence). The V gene end was trimmed by 5 bases and the J gene end by 4 bases; junction bases not matched to a gene: 9. The CDR3 extends over 16 amino acids. This CDR3 is CASSAGQGAYGYGYTF. CDR3 sequence (DNA): TGTGCCAGCAGCGCTGGACAGGGGGCTTATGGCTATGGCTACACCTTC. The variable domain in full, completed from reference TRBV7-7 and TRBJ1-2, reads GAGVSQSPRYKVTKRGQDVTLRCDPISSHATLYWYQQALGQGPEFLTYFNYEAQPDKSGLPSDRFSAERPEGSISTLTIQRTEQRDSAMYRCASSAGQGAYGYGYTFGSGTRLTVV.

The chain joins TRBV21-1 to TRBJ1-1. TRBV21-1 represents a pseudogene. There are 16 residues in the CDR3. The CDR3 nucleotides are TGTGCCAGCAGCAAATGGGTGCGGCGTATGAACACTGAAGCTTTCTTT. Translation: CASSKWVRRMNTEAFF.

The rearrangement uses TRBV10-3 and TRBJ1-3; tentative D call: TRBD1 (5 bases). The CDR3 runs 16 residues. CDR1 is ENHRY, CDR2 SYGVKD, per germline. Trimming left V 3 bases short and J 0 bases short, with 12 bases between. The CDR3, as DNA: TGTGCCATCAGTGATCTGTGGACAATCTCTGGAAACACCATATATTTT. It codes for CAISDLWTISGNTIYF.

J is TRBJ1-1 and V is TRBV7-2, with D unresolved. Germline V gives CDR1 SGHTA, CDR2 FQGNSA. Trimming left V 4 bases short and J 6 bases short, with 18 bases between. The CDR3 is 15 residues long. This chain's CDR3 is CASSSRGGRGSEAFF. The CDR3 nucleotides read TGTGCCAGCAGCTCCCGGGGAGGGCGGGGTTCTGAAGCTTTCTTT.

This chain links TRBV5-1 with TRBJ2-2, with a tentative D call TRBD1 (5 bases). Deletions cut 0 bases from V and 1 base from J, with 7 bases between. CDR1 is SGHRS and CDR2 is YFSETQ in the germline V gene. The CDR3 is 15 residues long. The CDR3 spells CASSLGTGNTGELFF. The CDR3 region has the DNA TGCGCCAGCAGCTTGGGAACAGGGAACACCGGGGAGCTGTTTTTT.

The V call is TRBV5-8, the J call TRBJ1-1; 7 bases match TRBD1. The CDR3 consists of 14 residues. The V and J ends lost 6 bases and 2 bases, in that order; junction bases with no gene match: 7. CDR1 SGHTS and CDR2 YDEGEE come from the germline V gene. CDR3 region: CASTLWDSNTEAFF. In DNA, the CDR3 is TGTGCCAGCACCTTATGGGACAGCAACACTGAAGCTTTCTTT. Full variable domain (outside the CDR3, taken from reference TRBV5-8 and TRBJ1-1): EAGVTQSPTHLIKTRGQQATLRCSPISGHTSVYWYQQALGLGLQFLLWYDEGEERNRGNFPPRFSGRQFPNYSSELNVNALELEDSALYLCASTLWDSNTEAFFGQGTRLTVV.

V usage is TRBV5-1 and J usage is TRBJ2-2; a possible D gene is TRBD1 (6 bases). The CDR3 is 14 residues long. The V and J ends lost 1 base and 4 bases respectively, with 8 bases between them. Germline V lookup: CDR1 SGHRS, CDR2 YFSETQ. The chain's CDR3 is CASSLTGPTGELFF. CDR3 nucleotides: TGCGCCAGCAGCTTGACAGGGCCCACCGGGGAGCTGTTTTTT.

V usage is TRBV6-1 and J usage is TRBJ2-7; 9 positions agree with TRBD1. The CDR3 is 14 amino acids. Germline V lookup: CDR1 MNHNS, CDR2 SASEGT. Unmatched junction bases numbered 5, after V lost 6 bases and J lost 2 bases. CDR3 amino acids: CASSPGQGTYEQYF. CDR3 coding DNA: TGTGCCAGCAGCCCCGGACAGGGGACCTACGAGCAGTACTTC.

The rearrangement uses TRBV9 and TRBJ2-2, with 8 bases matching TRBD2. The CDR3 has 15 amino acids. V gave up 5 bases and J gave up 0 bases; unmatched junction bases: 3. Germline CDR1 is SGDLS and CDR2 is YYNGEE. The DNA of the CDR3 is TGTGCCAGCAGTCGGGGGGGGTCGAACACCGGGGAGCTGTTTTTT. It encodes CASSRGGSNTGELFF.

This chain joins TRBV29-1 and TRBJ2-7, with TRBD1 matching over 7 bases. The V gene end was trimmed by 7 bases and the J gene end by 1 base; junction bases not matched to a gene: 4. Germline values: CDR1 SQVTM, CDR2 ANQGSEA. The CDR3 runs 12 residues. CDR3 loop: CSARDSSYEQYF. CDR3 nucleotides: TGCAGCGCCCGGGACAGTTCCTACGAGCAGTACTTC.

The gene calls are TRBV9 and TRBJ2-3; D gene unclear. Germline V gene sequence: CDR1 SGDLS, CDR2 YYNGEE. The V and J ends lost 3 bases and 0 bases respectively, with 8 bases between them. This CDR3 is 14 amino acids long. Here the CDR3 DNA reads TGTGCCAGCAGCGCACCCAGGAGCACAGATACGCAGTATTTT. Translated, it gives CASSAPRSTDTQYF. The full variable domain, with the rest looked up from reference TRBV9 and TRBJ2-3, is DSGVTQTPKHLITATGQRVTLRCSPRSGDLSVYWYQQSLDQGLQFLIQYYNGEERAKGNILERFSAQQFPDLHSELNLSSLELGDSALYFCASSAPRSTDTQYFGPGTRLTVL.

This clone was detected only once. This sequence joins TRBV5-1 and TRBJ1-3, with TRBD1 matching 7 bases. The length of the CDR3 is 18 residues. Losses at the gene ends were 4 bases for V and 4 bases for J; bases not matched to a gene: 17. Germline CDR1 SGHRS, CDR2 YFSETQ. The CDR3: CASSPLRPGGEKGNTIYF. In DNA form, the CDR3 reads TGCGCCAGCAGCCCCCTTCGGCCAGGGGGTGAAAAAGGAAACACCATATATTTT.

This chain joins TRBV7-2 and TRBJ1-5, with TRBD1 matching over 7 bases. The CDR3 extends over 15 amino acids. Germline lookup yields CDR1 SGHTA and CDR2 FQGNSA. V shed 2 bases, J shed 4 bases, and the junction held 5 bases outside the gene matches. CDR3 loop: CASSLSGQLNQPQHF. For the CDR3, the DNA is TGTGCCAGCAGCTTATCGGGACAGCTTAATCAGCCCCAGCATTTT.

The CDR3 is CASSLSGSREETQYF. The CDR3 nucleotides read TGCGCCAGCAGCTTGAGTGGGTCTAGAGAAGAGACCCAGTACTTC. The chain carries TRBV5-1 and TRBJ2-5; D gene unclear. Trimming took off 1 base at V and 3 bases at J, with 13 bases between the two ends. CDR1 is SGHRS, CDR2 YFSETQ, per germline. This CDR3 comprises 15 residues.

The table lists this clone with a few counts. Other DNA sequences in this sample translate to the same CDR3. This chain joins TRBV6-1 and TRBJ2-3; 13 bases agree with TRBD2. CDR1 MNHNS and CDR2 SASEGT come from the germline V gene. The V and J ends lost 2 bases and 4 bases, in that order; junction bases with no gene match: 0. This CDR3 region has 15 residues. This CDR3 reads CASSETSGGADTQYF. The CDR3 DNA is TGTGCCAGCAGTGAAACTAGCGGGGGGGCAGATACGCAGTATTTT.

This clone has a single count. The genes are TRBV5-1 and TRBJ2-2; 7 bases fit TRBD2. Trimming cost V 2 bases and J 7 bases; bases outside gene matches: 8. The CDR3 spans 15 residues. Germline loops: CDR1 SGHRS, CDR2 YFSETQ. Written as DNA, the CDR3 is TGCGCCAGCAGCTTTCGGGACTATGGGGTCGGGGAGCTGTTTTTT. Translating gives CASSFRDYGVGELFF.

The V and J genes are TRBV28 and TRBJ1-6; 10 nucleotides match TRBD1. The germline gives CDR1 MDHEN, CDR2 SYDVKM. The CDR3 length is 15 residues. With 8 bases clipped from V and 9 bases from J, the junction kept 10 bases outside the gene matches. The CDR3 DNA reads TGTGCCAGCGGGCTGGTCCGGGACAGGGGTTCACCCCTCCACTTT. It codes for CASGLVRDRGSPLHF.

This rearrangement joins TRBV6-1 to TRBJ1-2; D may be TRBD1 (5 bases). The germline CDR1 and CDR2 sequences are MNHNS and SASEGT. Deletions cut 9 bases from V and 2 bases from J, with 13 bases between. The CDR3 runs 13 residues. The CDR3: CASTDSFNYGYTF. CDR3 nucleotide sequence: TGTGCCAGTACAGACAGTTTCAACTATGGCTACACCTTC.

The chain is built from TRBV5-1 and TRBJ2-7, with 10 bases matching TRBD2. CDR1 and CDR2 (germline): SGHRS, YFSETQ. V was clipped by 0 bases and J by 7 bases; unmatched bases: 10. The CDR3 is 16 residues long. CDR3 nucleotide sequence: TGCGCCAGCAGCTTGGGATTCGGTCTAGCGGGGGCTGAGCAGTACTTC. It yields the protein CASSLGFGLAGAEQYF.

V gene TRBV19 combines with J gene TRBJ1-3; a weak D match, TRBD1 (6 bases). Looked up from germline, CDR1 is LNHDA and CDR2 is SQIVND (reference sequence). Deletions cut 2 bases from V and 2 bases from J, with 13 bases between. The CDR3 runs 16 residues. CDR3 DNA sequence: TGTGCCAGTAGTATAACAACAGGGTTCGCTGGAAACACCATATATTTT. Its translation is CASSITTGFAGNTIYF. Full variable domain (remainder filled in from reference TRBV19 and TRBJ1-3): DGGITQSPKYLFRKEGQNVTLSCEQNLNHDAMYWYRQDPGQGLRLIYYSQIVNDFQKGDIAEGYSVSREKKESFPLTVTSAQKNPTAFYLCASSITTGFAGNTIYFGEGSWLTVV.

The chain combines TRBV7-9 with TRBJ2-3; 12 bases are shared with TRBD1. After removal of 5 bases from V and 3 bases from J, the junction contained 3 bases not matched to a gene. The CDR3 runs 15 residues. Looked up from germline, CDR1 is SEHNR and CDR2 is FQNEAQ (reference sequence). The CDR3 protein is CASSAGQGATDTQYF. The CDR3 DNA sequence: TGTGCCAGCAGCGCGGGACAGGGGGCAACAGATACGCAGTATTTT.

The V gene is TRBV5-4, the J gene TRBJ1-2; 7 bases line up with TRBD1. The V segment lost 2 bases and the J segment 4 bases; nucleotides outside the gene matches: 8. The CDR3 covers 15 residues. The germline gives CDR1 SGHNT, CDR2 YYREEE (reference sequence). CDR3 amino acids: CASSLALTGFYGYTF. The CDR3 nucleotides are TGTGCCAGCAGCTTAGCCCTGACAGGGTTCTATGGCTACACCTTC. Full variable domain (outside the CDR3, taken from reference TRBV5-4 and TRBJ1-2): ETGVTQSPTHLIKTRGQQVTLRCSSQSGHNTVSWYQQALGQGPQFIFQYYREEENGRGNFPPRFSGLQFPNYSSELNVNALELDDSALYLCASSLALTGFYGYTFGSGTRLTVV.

CDR3 region: CASSFGQMPTDTQYF. The CDR3 nucleotides are TGTGCCAGCAGCTTTGGACAGATGCCCACAGATACGCAGTATTTT. The rearrangement joins TRBV27 to TRBJ2-3, with D maybe TRBD1 (6 bases). Germline-derived CDR1 and CDR2 are MNHEY and SMNVEV (reference sequence). V lost 6 bases and J lost 2, with 15 bases in between. This CDR3 comprises 15 residues.

V is TRBV28 and J is TRBJ2-1; D not certain. V was trimmed by 3 bases and J by 6 bases, leaving 9 bases between them. The CDR3 sequence is 13 residues long. In germline, CDR1 is MDHEN, CDR2 SYDVKM. CDR3 DNA sequence: TGTGCCAGCAGTTTTAGGCCGGGCAATGAGCAGTTCTTC. This translates into CASSFRPGNEQFF.